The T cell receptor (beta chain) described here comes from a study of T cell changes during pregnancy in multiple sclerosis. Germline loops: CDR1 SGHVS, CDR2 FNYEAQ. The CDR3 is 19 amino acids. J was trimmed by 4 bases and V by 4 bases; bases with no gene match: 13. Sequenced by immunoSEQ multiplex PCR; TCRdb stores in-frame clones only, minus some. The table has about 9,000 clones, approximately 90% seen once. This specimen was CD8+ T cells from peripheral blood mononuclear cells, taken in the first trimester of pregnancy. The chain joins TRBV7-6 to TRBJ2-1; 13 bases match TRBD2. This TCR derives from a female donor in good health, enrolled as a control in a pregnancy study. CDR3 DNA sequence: TGTGCCAGCAGCTACCGGGACAGGATACTAGCGGGAGGGTACAATGAGCAGTTCTTC. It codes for CASSYRDRILAGGYNEQFF.